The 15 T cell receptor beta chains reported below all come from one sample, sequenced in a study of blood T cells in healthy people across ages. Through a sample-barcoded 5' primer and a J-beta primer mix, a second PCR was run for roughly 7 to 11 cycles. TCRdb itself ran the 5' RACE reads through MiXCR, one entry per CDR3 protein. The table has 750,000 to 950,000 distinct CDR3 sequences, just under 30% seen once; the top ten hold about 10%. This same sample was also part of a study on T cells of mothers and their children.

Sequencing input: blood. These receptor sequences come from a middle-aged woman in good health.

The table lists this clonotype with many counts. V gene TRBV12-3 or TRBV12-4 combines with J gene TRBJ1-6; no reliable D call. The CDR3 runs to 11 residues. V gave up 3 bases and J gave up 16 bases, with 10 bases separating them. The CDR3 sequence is CASSLNLALHF. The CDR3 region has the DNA TGTGCCAGCAGTTTGAATTTAGCGCTCCACTTT.

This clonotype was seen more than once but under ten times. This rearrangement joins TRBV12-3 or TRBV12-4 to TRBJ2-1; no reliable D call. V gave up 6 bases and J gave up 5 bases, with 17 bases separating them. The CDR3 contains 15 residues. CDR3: CASRIQDWSHNEQFF. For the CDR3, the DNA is TGTGCCAGCAGGATCCAAGACTGGTCCCACAATGAGCAGTTCTTC.

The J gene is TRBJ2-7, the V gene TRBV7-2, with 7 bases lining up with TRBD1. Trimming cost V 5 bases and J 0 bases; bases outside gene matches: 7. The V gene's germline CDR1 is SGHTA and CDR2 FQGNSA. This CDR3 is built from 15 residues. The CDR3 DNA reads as TGTGCCAGCAGCACAGGACAGGCCTTCTCCTACGAGCAGTACTTC. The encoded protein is CASSTGQAFSYEQYF.

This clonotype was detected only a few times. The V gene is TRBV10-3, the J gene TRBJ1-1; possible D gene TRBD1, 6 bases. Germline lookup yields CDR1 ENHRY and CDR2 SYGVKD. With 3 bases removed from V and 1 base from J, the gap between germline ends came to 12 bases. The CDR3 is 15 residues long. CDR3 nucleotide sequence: TGTGCCATCAGTGAAGACGGGGGCCCGAACACTGAAGCTTTCTTT. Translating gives CAISEDGGPNTEAFF.

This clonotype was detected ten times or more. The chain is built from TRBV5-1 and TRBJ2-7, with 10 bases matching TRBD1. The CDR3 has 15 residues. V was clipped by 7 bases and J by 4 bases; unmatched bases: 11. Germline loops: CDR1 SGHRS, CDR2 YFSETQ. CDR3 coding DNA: TGCGCCAGCGGCGGAACCGGGACAGGGGCATACGAGCAGTACTTC. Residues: CASGGTGTGAYEQYF.

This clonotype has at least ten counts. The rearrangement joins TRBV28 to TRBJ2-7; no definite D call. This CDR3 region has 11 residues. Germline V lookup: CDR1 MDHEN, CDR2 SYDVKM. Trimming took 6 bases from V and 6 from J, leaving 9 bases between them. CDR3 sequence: CASRDVTEQYF. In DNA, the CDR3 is TGTGCCAGCAGGGACGTTACCGAGCAGTACTTC.

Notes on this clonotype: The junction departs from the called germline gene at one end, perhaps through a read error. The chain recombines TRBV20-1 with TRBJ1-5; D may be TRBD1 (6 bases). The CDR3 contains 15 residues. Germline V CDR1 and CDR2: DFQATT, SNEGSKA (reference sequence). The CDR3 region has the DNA TGCAGTGCTAGGACAGGTCAAGGGAGCAATCAGCCCCCGCATTTT. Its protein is CSARTGQGSNQPPHF.

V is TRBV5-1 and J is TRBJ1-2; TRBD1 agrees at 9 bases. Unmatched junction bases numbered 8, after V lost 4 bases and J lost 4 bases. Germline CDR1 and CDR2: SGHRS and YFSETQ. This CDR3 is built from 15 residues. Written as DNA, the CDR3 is TGCGCCAGCAGCCTGTCTCCGGGACAGGGCTATGGCTACACCTTC. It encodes CASSLSPGQGYGYTF. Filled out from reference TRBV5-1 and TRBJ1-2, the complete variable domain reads KAGVTQTPRYLIKTRGQQVTLSCSPISGHRSVSWYQQTPGQGLQFLFEYFSETQRNKGNFPGRFSGRQFSNSRSEMNVSTLELGDSALYLCASSLSPGQGYGYTFGSGTRLTVV.

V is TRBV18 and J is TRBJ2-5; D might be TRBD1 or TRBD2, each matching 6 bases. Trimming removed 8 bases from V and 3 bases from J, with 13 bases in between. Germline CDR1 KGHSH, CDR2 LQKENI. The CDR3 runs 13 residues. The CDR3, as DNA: TGTGCCAGCAGGAGGGGGAGAAAAGAGACCCAGTACTTC. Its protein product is CASRRGRKETQYF.

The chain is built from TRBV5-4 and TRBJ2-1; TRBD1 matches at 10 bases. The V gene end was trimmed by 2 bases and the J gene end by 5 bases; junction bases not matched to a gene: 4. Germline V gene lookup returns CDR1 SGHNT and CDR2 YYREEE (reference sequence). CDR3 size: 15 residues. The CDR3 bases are TGTGCCAGCAGCTTAACCGGGACAGGGGACAATGAGCAGTTCTTC. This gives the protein CASSLTGTGDNEQFF.

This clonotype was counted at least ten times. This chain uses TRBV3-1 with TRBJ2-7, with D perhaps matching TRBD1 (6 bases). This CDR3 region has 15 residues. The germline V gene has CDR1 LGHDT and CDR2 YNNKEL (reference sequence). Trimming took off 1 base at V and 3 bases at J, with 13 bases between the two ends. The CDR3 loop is CASSQGSTGHYEQYF. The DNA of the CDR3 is TGTGCCAGCAGCCAAGGATCGACAGGCCACTACGAGCAGTACTTC.

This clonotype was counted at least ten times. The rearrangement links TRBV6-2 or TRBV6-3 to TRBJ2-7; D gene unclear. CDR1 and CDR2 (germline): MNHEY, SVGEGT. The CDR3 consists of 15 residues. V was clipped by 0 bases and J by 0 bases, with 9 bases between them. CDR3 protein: CASSYSSGSSYEQYF. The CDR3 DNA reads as TGTGCCAGCAGTTACTCTTCGGGCAGCTCCTACGAGCAGTACTTC.

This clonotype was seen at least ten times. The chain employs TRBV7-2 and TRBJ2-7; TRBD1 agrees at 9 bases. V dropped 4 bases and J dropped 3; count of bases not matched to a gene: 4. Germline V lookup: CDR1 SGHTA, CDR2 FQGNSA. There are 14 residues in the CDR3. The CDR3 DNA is TGTGCCAGCAGCTCGCTGGACAGGGGCTACGAGCAGTACTTC. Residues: CASSSLDRGYEQYF.

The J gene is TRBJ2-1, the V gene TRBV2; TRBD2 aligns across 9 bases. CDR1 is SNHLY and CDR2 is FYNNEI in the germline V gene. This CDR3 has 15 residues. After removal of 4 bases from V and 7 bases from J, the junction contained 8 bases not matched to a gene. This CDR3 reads CASSVASGAWNEQFF. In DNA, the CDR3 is TGTGCCAGCAGTGTGGCTAGCGGGGCGTGGAATGAGCAGTTCTTC.

DNA for the CDR3: TGTGCCAGCTCACCAGACAGGGTCAAGAATACGCAGTATTTT. This codes for CASSPDRVKNTQYF. The chain carries TRBV18 and TRBJ2-3, with TRBD1 identical over 7 bases. Looked up from germline, CDR1 is KGHSH and CDR2 is LQKENI. V dropped 2 bases and J dropped 7; count of bases not matched to a gene: 6. The length of the CDR3 is 14 residues.